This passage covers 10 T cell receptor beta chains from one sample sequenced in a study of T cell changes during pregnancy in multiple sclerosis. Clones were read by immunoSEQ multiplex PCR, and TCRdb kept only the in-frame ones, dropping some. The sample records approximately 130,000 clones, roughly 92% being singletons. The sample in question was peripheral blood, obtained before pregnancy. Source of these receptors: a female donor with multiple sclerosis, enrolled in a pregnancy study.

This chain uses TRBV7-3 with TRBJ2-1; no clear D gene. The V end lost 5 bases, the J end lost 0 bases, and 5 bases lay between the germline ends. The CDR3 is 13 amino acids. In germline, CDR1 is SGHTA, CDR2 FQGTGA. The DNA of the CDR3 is TGTGCCAGCAGCCAATTCTCCTACAATGAGCAGTTCTTC. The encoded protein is CASSQFSYNEQFF. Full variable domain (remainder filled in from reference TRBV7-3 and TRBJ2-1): GAGVSQTPSNKVTEKGKYVELRCDPISGHTALYWYRQSLGQGPEFLIYFQGTGAADDSGLPNDRFFAVRPEGSVSTLKIQRTERGDSAVYLCASSQFSYNEQFFGPGTRLTVL.

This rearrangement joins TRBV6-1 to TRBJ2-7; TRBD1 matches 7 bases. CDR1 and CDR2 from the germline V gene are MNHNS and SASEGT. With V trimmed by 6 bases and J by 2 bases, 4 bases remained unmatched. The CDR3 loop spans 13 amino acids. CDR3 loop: CASSTTGAYEQYF. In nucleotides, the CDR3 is TGTGCCAGCAGCACTACAGGGGCCTACGAGCAGTACTTC.

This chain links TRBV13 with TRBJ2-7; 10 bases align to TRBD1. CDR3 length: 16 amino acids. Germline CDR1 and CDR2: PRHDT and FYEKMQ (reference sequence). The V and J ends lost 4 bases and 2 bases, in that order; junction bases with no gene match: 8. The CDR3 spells CASSSNDRGHTYEQYF. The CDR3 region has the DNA TGTGCCAGCAGCTCGAATGACAGGGGGCACACCTACGAGCAGTACTTC. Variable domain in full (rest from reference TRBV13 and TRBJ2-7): AAGVIQSPRHLIKEKRETATLKCYPIPRHDTVYWYQQGPGQDPQFLISFYEKMQSDKGSIPDRFSAQQFSDYHSELNMSSLELGDSALYFCASSSNDRGHTYEQYFGPGTRLTVT.

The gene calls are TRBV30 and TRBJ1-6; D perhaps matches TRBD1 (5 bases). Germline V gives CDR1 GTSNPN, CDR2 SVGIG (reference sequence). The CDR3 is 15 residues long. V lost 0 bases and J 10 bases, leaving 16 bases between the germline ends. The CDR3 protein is CAWSVQAGFGSPLHF. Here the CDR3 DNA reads TGTGCCTGGAGTGTACAGGCAGGGTTCGGATCACCCCTCCACTTT.

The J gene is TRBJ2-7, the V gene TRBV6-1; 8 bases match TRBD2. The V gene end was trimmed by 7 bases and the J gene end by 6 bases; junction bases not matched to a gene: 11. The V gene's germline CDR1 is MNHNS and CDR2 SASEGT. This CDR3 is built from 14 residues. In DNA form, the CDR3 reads TGTGCCAGCACCGCGAACTCCGGGACTAGCGAGCAGTACTTC. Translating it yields CASTANSGTSEQYF.

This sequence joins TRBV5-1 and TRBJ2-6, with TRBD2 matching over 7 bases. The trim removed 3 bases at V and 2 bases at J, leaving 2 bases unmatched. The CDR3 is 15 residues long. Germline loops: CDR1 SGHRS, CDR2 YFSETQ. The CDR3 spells CASSWGGAGANVLTF. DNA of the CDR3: TGCGCCAGCAGCTGGGGGGGGGCTGGGGCCAACGTCCTGACTTTC.

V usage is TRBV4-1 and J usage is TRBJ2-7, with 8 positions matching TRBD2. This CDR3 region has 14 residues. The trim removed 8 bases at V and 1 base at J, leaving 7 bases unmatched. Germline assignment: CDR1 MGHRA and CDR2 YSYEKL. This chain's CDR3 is CASSAGEGSYEQYF. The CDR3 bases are TGCGCCAGCTCAGCGGGAGAGGGGTCCTACGAGCAGTACTTC.

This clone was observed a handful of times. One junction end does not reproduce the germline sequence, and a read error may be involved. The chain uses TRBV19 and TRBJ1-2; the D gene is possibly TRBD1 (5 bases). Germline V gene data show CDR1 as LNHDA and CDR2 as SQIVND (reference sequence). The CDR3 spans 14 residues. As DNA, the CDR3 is TGTGCCACTAGTATGCAGGGTAGTAACTATGGCTACACCTTC. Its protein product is CATSMQGSNYGYTF.

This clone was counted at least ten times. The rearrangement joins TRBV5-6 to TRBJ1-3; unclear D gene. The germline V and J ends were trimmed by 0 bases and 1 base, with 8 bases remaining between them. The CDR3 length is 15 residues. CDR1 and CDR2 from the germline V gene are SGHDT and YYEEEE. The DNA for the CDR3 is TGTGCCAGCAGCTTGGGAGTAATATCTGGAAACACCATATATTTT. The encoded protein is CASSLGVISGNTIYF.

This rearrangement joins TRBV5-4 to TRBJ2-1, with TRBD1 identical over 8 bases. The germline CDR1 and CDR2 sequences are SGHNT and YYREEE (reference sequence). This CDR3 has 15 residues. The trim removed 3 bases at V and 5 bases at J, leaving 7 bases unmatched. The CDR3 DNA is TGTGCCAGCAGCTCCAGACAGGGGTGTAACAATGAGCAGTTCTTC. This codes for CASSSRQGCNNEQFF.